What follows is one T cell receptor (beta chain) and its context. This entry belongs to a study of blood T cell repertoires in COVID-19. Turning to the study itself: Specimens from acute and convalescent COVID-19 originated in the United States, Italy and Spain.

Participants had their cohort set by participant-reported clinical history. Donors in Cohort 3 who had recovered were those with two negative PCRs, healthcare professional clearance, or resolution of their symptoms. In the original processing: Estimated nucleated cell counts came from reference gene primer amplification. The repertoire was sequenced with immunoSEQ multiplex PCR; TCRdb's copy has only in-frame clones and lacks some. That table furnishes V, J and clone size, whereas the DNA furnished D and trimming. Of some 150,000 clones detected, 75% to 90% appear once; the ten largest clones hold under 0.85%. Trimming pared 3 bases from V and 6 bases from J, leaving 18 bases between. CDR1 and CDR2 from the germline V gene are KGHDR and SFDVKD. The CDR3 covers 16 residues.

The J gene is TRBJ2-3, the V gene TRBV24-1, with D perhaps matching TRBD2 (6 bases). The sequenced sample was PBMCs or T cells enriched from blood (not recorded which). The TCR comes from a young woman who had recovered from COVID-19. CDR3 amino acids: CATSDPASGAGDTQYF. The CDR3 DNA reads TGTGCCACCAGTGATCCGGCGTCGGGAGCGGGTGATACGCAGTATTTT.